A single sample is the source of the 32 T cell receptor beta chains below, sequenced in a study of blood T cell repertoires in COVID-19. TCRdb's copy holds only in-frame clones and misses some; the assay was immunoSEQ multiplex PCR. Of tens of thousands of clones in the sample, 85% were seen once. The sample was peripheral blood. These receptors were taken from a man older than 75 with acute or convalescent COVID-19.

This chain joins TRBV21-1 and TRBJ1-5. TRBV21-1 is tagged as a pseudogene. The CDR3 is made up of 14 amino acids. The CDR3 nucleotides are TGTGCCAGCAACGGACTTACGGGCAATCAGCCCCAGCATTTT. Protein sequence: CASNGLTGNQPQHF.

This chain links TRBV7-8 with TRBJ1-5; D is undetermined. Germline-derived CDR1 and CDR2 are SGHVS and FQNEAQ. V lost 1 base and J lost 7, with 8 bases in between. This CDR3 region has 13 residues. The CDR3 region has the DNA TGTGCCAGCAGCTTAGTTTCTAACCAGCCCCAGCATTTT. Its translation is CASSLVSNQPQHF. The full variable domain, in which reference TRBV7-8 and TRBJ1-5 provide the parts outside the CDR3, is GAGVSQSPRYKVAKRGQDVALRCDPISGHVSLFWYQQALGQGPEFLTYFQNEAQLDKSGLPSDRFFAERPEGSVSTLKIQRTQQEDSAVYLCASSLVSNQPQHFGDGTRLSIL.

This clone was found once. V gene TRBV19 combines with J gene TRBJ1-5, with D perhaps TRBD1 (5 bases). In germline, CDR1 is LNHDA, CDR2 SQIVND (reference sequence). The CDR3 totals 15 residues. V was clipped by 1 base and J by 7 bases, with 14 bases between them. As DNA, the CDR3 is TGTGCCAGTAGTATAGTGGGGGGTAGGAGGCAGCCCCAGCATTTT. This encodes CASSIVGGRRQPQHF.

This clone was seen only once. This chain connects TRBV28 to TRBJ2-3; D gene ambiguous. CDR1 is MDHEN and CDR2 is SYDVKM in the germline V gene. V was shortened by 5 bases and J by 4 bases, with 19 bases between the two germline ends. CDR3 size: 16 residues. CDR3 nucleotide sequence: TGTGCCAGCAGTCCATTATTACCCGGCCAGGCAGATACGCAGTATTTT. Protein: CASSPLLPGQADTQYF.

As to this clone: This sample also contains other DNA sequences that code for the same CDR3. The chain joins TRBV18 to TRBJ2-1, with 11 bases aligning to TRBD1. With 3 bases clipped from V and 3 bases from J, the junction kept 1 base outside the gene matches. The germline gives CDR1 KGHSH, CDR2 LQKENI. The CDR3 totals 15 residues. The CDR3 region is CASSPGQGGYNEQFF. CDR3 in DNA: TGTGCCAGCTCACCGGGACAGGGGGGCTACAATGAGCAGTTCTTC.

The V call is TRBV18, the J call TRBJ2-7, with a tentative D call TRBD2 (6 bases). The CDR3 length is 13 residues. The germline V gene has CDR1 KGHSH and CDR2 LQKENI. V was cut by 6 bases and J by 2 bases, with 11 bases left in between. DNA of the CDR3: TGTGCCAGCTCGCCCGGGACTCCCTACGAGCAGTACTTC. Residues: CASSPGTPYEQYF.

V usage is TRBV11-2 and J usage is TRBJ1-1, with 7 bases lining up with TRBD1. The germline gives CDR1 SGHAT, CDR2 FQNNGV. The junction had 13 bases not matched to a gene; V was cut back by 5 bases and J by 4 bases. The CDR3 consists of 16 residues. The CDR3 spells CASSPRPQGVGTEAFF. The DNA for the CDR3 is TGTGCCAGCAGCCCCCGCCCCCAGGGGGTTGGCACTGAAGCTTTCTTT.

The CDR3 coding sequence is TGTGCCAGCAGCCATCCTTGGAGTGGCTACACCTTC. Translation: CASSHPWSGYTF. The rearrangement uses TRBV14 and TRBJ1-2; D unresolved. Trimming left V 3 bases short and J 7 bases short, with 9 bases between. This CDR3 is built from 12 residues. Germline CDR1 SGHDN, CDR2 FVKESK. Full variable domain (missing parts from reference TRBV14 and TRBJ1-2): EAGVTQFPSHSVIEKGQTVTLRCDPISGHDNLYWYRRVMGKEIKFLLHFVKESKQDESGMPNNRFLAERTGGTYSTLKVQPAELEDSGVYFCASSHPWSGYTFGSGTRLTVV.

The V gene is TRBV11-2, the J gene TRBJ2-7; 7 positions agree with TRBD2. This CDR3 region has 15 residues. Germline lookup yields CDR1 SGHAT and CDR2 FQNNGV. With 4 bases clipped from V and 6 bases from J, the junction kept 12 bases outside the gene matches. CDR3: CASSYGLGRIGEQYF. CDR3 in DNA: TGTGCCAGCAGCTACGGACTAGGCAGGATTGGCGAGCAGTACTTC.

This clone was counted only a few times. The chain carries TRBV6-1 and TRBJ1-5; possibly TRBD1 for D (5 bases). Trimming pared 3 bases from V and 6 bases from J, leaving 21 bases between. The germline CDR1 and CDR2 sequences are MNHNS and SASEGT. The CDR3 covers 17 residues. The CDR3 protein is CASSEWGGDHTGQPQHF. CDR3 DNA sequence: TGTGCCAGCAGTGAGTGGGGGGGGGACCACACGGGTCAGCCCCAGCATTTT.

The chain combines TRBV30 with TRBJ1-4, with a weak D call TRBD1 (6 bases). V was cut by 2 bases and J by 7 bases, with 14 bases left in between. The CDR3 consists of 14 residues. From germline, CDR1 is GTSNPN and CDR2 SVGIG (reference sequence). The CDR3 DNA is TGTGCCTGGAGTACTTCTGGGGGCAGTGAAAAACTGTTTTTT. It specifies CAWSTSGGSEKLFF.

A few counts support this clone. The rearrangement uses TRBV28 and TRBJ2-7, with TRBD1 identical over 8 bases. V lost 6 bases, J lost 2 bases, and 3 bases stayed unmatched. The CDR3 spans 13 residues. The germline V gene has CDR1 MDHEN and CDR2 SYDVKM. CDR3 coding DNA: TGTGCCAGCAGAGAACAGGGGGCCTACGAGCAGTACTTC. This translates into CASREQGAYEQYF.

The chain uses TRBV5-1 and TRBJ1-3, with 8 bases lining up with TRBD1. The germline CDR1 and CDR2 sequences are SGHRS and YFSETQ. V dropped 5 bases and J dropped 7; count of bases not matched to a gene: 5. The CDR3 runs to 13 residues. CDR3 loop: CASRSRQGNTIYF. The DNA of the CDR3 is TGCGCCAGCAGATCGAGACAGGGGAACACCATATATTTT.

The CDR3 here is CARGGVFYNEQFF. Here the CDR3 DNA reads TGTGCCAGGGGCGGAGTATTCTACAATGAGCAGTTCTTC. The chain uses TRBV30 and TRBJ2-1; maybe TRBD1 (5 bases). The germline CDR1 and CDR2 sequences are GTSNPN and SVGIG (reference sequence). This CDR3 spans 13 amino acids. V was trimmed by 8 bases and J by 3 bases, leaving 14 bases between them.

The rearrangement joins TRBV20-1 to TRBJ2-1, with TRBD1 as a possible D gene (6 bases). Trimming stripped 3 bases from V and 2 bases from J, with 14 bases between. This CDR3 spans 15 amino acids. Germline CDR1 is DFQATT and CDR2 is SNEGSKA (reference sequence). CDR3 nucleotides: TGCAGTGCTAGTCGGGGCCAGGGGACCTACAATGAGCAGTTCTTC. Protein: CSASRGQGTYNEQFF.

This clone has just one count. The chain has TRBV5-5 and TRBJ2-5, with TRBD2 matching 13 bases. The length of the CDR3 is 16 residues. Trimming removed 4 bases from V and 3 bases from J; junction bases left unmatched: 6. Germline V gene sequence: CDR1 SGHKS, CDR2 YYEKEE (reference sequence). The CDR3 is CASSLTSGRAEETQYF. The CDR3 bases are TGTGCCAGCAGCCTCACTAGCGGGAGGGCTGAAGAGACCCAGTACTTC.

The CDR3 nucleotides are TGTGCCAGCAGTGAGAATAGGGGACAGGGGGGCAATGAGCAGTTCTTC. Its translation: CASSENRGQGGNEQFF. This chain joins TRBV2 and TRBJ2-1, with TRBD1 matching 11 bases. Germline V gives CDR1 SNHLY, CDR2 FYNNEI. The trim removed 3 bases at V and 6 bases at J, leaving 7 bases unmatched. The CDR3 runs 16 residues.

This chain links TRBV19 with TRBJ1-3; 7 bases map to TRBD1. V trimming: 5 bases; J trimming: 0 bases; junction bases outside the gene matches: 7. Germline V gene sequence: CDR1 LNHDA, CDR2 SQIVND (reference sequence). This CDR3 has 16 amino acids. CDR3 nucleotide sequence: TGTGCCAGTAGTTCCCCGGGACAGCGCTCTGGAAACACCATATATTTT. Translating it yields CASSSPGQRSGNTIYF.

The rearrangement joins TRBV12-3 or TRBV12-4 to TRBJ1-2; D unclear. V lost 3 bases and J 1 base, leaving 6 bases between the germline ends. CDR3 length equals 13 residues. This CDR3 is CASSFGSNYGYTF. As DNA, the CDR3 is TGTGCCAGCAGTTTCGGTAGTAACTATGGCTACACCTTC.

This chain uses TRBV13 with TRBJ1-1; D is uncertain. This CDR3 comprises 13 residues. Germline lookup yields CDR1 PRHDT and CDR2 FYEKMQ (reference sequence). V gave up 8 bases and J gave up 0 bases, with 10 bases separating them. CDR3 in amino acids: CASSGILNTEAFF. For the CDR3, the DNA is TGTGCCAGCTCCGGGATTTTGAACACTGAAGCTTTCTTT.

The V and J genes are TRBV11-2 and TRBJ2-2; 8 nucleotides line up with TRBD1. The CDR3 is made up of 16 amino acids. Germline CDR1 is SGHAT and CDR2 is FQNNGV. With V trimmed by 3 bases and J by 5 bases, 8 bases remained unmatched. The CDR3 coding sequence is TGTGCCAGCAGCTTGTCGAGGGACAGGCGGACCGGGGAGCTGTTTTTT. It translates to CASSLSRDRRTGELFF.

The chain combines TRBV30 with TRBJ2-1; 10 nucleotides match TRBD1. The germline V gene encodes CDR1 GTSNPN and CDR2 SVGIG (reference sequence). With V trimmed by 3 bases and J by 0 bases, 11 bases remained unmatched. This CDR3 is 18 amino acids long. This CDR3 reads CAWSKGGGQGSSYNEQFF. For the CDR3, the DNA is TGTGCCTGGAGCAAAGGGGGGGGACAGGGGAGCTCCTACAATGAGCAGTTCTTC. The full variable domain, with the rest looked up from reference TRBV30 and TRBJ2-1, is SQTIHQWPATLVQPVGSPLSLECTVEGTSNPNLYWYRQAAGRGLQLLFYSVGIGQISSEVPQNLSASRPQDRQFILSSKKLLLSDSGFYLCAWSKGGGQGSSYNEQFFGPGTRLTVL.

This sequence joins TRBV4-1 and TRBJ2-7, with D unresolved. Germline V CDR1 and CDR2: MGHRA, YSYEKL. Trimming removed 1 base at V and 3 bases at J, with 13 bases between. The CDR3 length is 15 residues. CDR3 sequence reads: CASSQVLSGDYEQYF. As DNA, the CDR3 is TGCGCCAGCAGCCAAGTTCTTTCTGGAGACTACGAGCAGTACTTC.

The rearrangement links TRBV28 to TRBJ2-7, with 7 bases fitting TRBD1. The CDR3 extends over 14 amino acids. Germline V gene sequence: CDR1 MDHEN, CDR2 SYDVKM. J lost 0 bases, V lost 10 bases, and 9 bases had no gene match. The CDR3 reads CAIWDRDSSYEQYF. Here the CDR3 DNA reads TGTGCCATTTGGGACCGGGACAGCTCCTACGAGCAGTACTTC.

The J gene is TRBJ1-2, the V gene TRBV29-1; 9 bases fit TRBD1. Germline V lookup: CDR1 SQVTM, CDR2 ANQGSEA. The CDR3 totals 12 residues. V was clipped by 6 bases and J by 4 bases; unmatched bases: 3. The CDR3 nucleotides are TGCAGCGTCGGACAGGGGATCTATGGCTACACCTTC. It specifies CSVGQGIYGYTF.

The gene calls are TRBV27 and TRBJ2-7; 7 nucleotides match TRBD1. The length of the CDR3 is 15 residues. The trim removed 6 bases at V and 1 base at J, leaving 9 bases unmatched. The germline CDR1 and CDR2 sequences are MNHEY and SMNVEV (reference sequence). The DNA of the CDR3 is TGTGCCAGCAGGCCCGCTAGGGGGCAGTCCTACGAGCAGTACTTC. Amino acid sequence: CASRPARGQSYEQYF.

This chain uses TRBV19 with TRBJ2-7; TRBD2 aligns across 7 bases. After removal of 3 bases from V and 0 bases from J, the junction contained 5 bases not matched to a gene. Germline loops: CDR1 LNHDA, CDR2 SQIVND (reference sequence). The length of the CDR3 is 15 residues. The CDR3 region is CASSISTSSSYEQYF. The CDR3 nucleotides read TGTGCCAGTAGTATTTCGACTAGCTCCTCCTACGAGCAGTACTTC.

V usage is TRBV19 and J usage is TRBJ1-5; 9 nucleotides agree with TRBD1. The CDR3 consists of 15 residues. Germline values: CDR1 LNHDA, CDR2 SQIVND (reference sequence). Trimming cost V 6 bases and J 1 base; bases outside gene matches: 4. The CDR3 DNA reads TGTGCCAGTAGGACAGGGGGACAGAGCAATCAGCCCCAGCATTTT. This translates into CASRTGGQSNQPQHF.

This clone was detected only a few times. V gene TRBV7-2 combines with J gene TRBJ2-3; 8 bases line up with TRBD1. The germline gives CDR1 SGHTA, CDR2 FQGNSA. Trimming took 5 bases from V and 6 from J; bases not matched to a gene: 13. The CDR3 loop spans 16 amino acids. Here the CDR3 reads CASSLGTGQELDTQYF. The CDR3 nucleotides are TGTGCCAGCAGCCTTGGGACAGGCCAAGAATTGGATACGCAGTATTTT. Looking up the rest from reference TRBV7-2 and TRBJ2-3 gives the full variable domain: GAGVSQSPSNKVTEKGKDVELRCDPISGHTALYWYRQSLGQGLEFLIYFQGNSAPDKSGLPSDRFSAERTGGSVSTLTIQRTQQEDSAVYLCASSLGTGQELDTQYFGPGTRLTVL.

CDR3 region: CASSRDRPPYGYTF. CDR3 nucleotides: TGTGCCAGCTCGCGGGACAGGCCTCCCTATGGCTACACCTTC. V and J are TRBV7-3 and TRBJ1-2; 8 bases agree with TRBD1. V lost 8 bases and J lost 4; bases outside the gene matches: 9. Germline V gene sequence: CDR1 SGHTA, CDR2 FQGTGA. The CDR3 runs to 14 residues.

This clone occurred a few times. The chain has TRBV30 and TRBJ1-5; D is perhaps TRBD1 (5 bases). The ends were cut back, 3 bases at V and 3 bases at J, with 18 bases in the middle. Germline V CDR1 and CDR2: GTSNPN, SVGIG (reference sequence). The CDR3 covers 16 residues. CDR3 sequence (DNA): TGTGCCTGGAGCGCCAGACCCTCGGGACTCAATCAGCCCCAGCATTTT. It yields the protein CAWSARPSGLNQPQHF.

This chain joins TRBV18 and TRBJ2-7, with D possibly TRBD1 on 5 matching bases. Deletions cut 5 bases from V and 3 bases from J, with 14 bases between. The CDR3 runs to 14 residues. In germline, CDR1 is KGHSH, CDR2 LQKENI. CDR3 in DNA: TGTGCCAGCTCAAAACCGACAGAAAACTACGAGCAGTACTTC. This translates into CASSKPTENYEQYF.